These T cell receptor beta chains were read from a single sample in a study of T cells in localized non-small cell lung cancer. Using immunoSEQ multiplex PCR, the repertoire was profiled, and TCRdb retains in-frame clones only, with some absent. The table lists roughly 71,000 clones, about 90% of them singletons. This sample comprised peripheral blood, obtained before any cancer treatment. The receptors stem from a male donor older than 55 with stage III squamous cell lung carcinoma. CDR3s include the opening cysteine and the closing phenylalanine or tryptophan. Each record gives: CDR3 protein, CDR3 DNA, V gene, CDR3 length, D gene, J gene, clone size. D genes are given only for firm matches. Clone size is not always given. Where it is, it says once, few, many or a class for expanded clones.

CASRRTDQETQYF TGTGCCAGCAGGAGGACAGATCAAGAGACCCAGTACTTC TRBV21-1 13 NA TRBJ2-5 NA
CAWRIGNNSPLHF TGTGCCTGGAGGATCGGTAATAATTCACCCCTCCACTTT TRBV30 13 NA TRBJ1-6 few
CASSNGEDRGNHGGCNQPQHF TGTGCCAGCAGCAATGGAGAAGACAGGGGCAACCATGGGGGTTGCAATCAGCCCCAGCATTTT TRBV21-1 21 NA TRBJ1-5 NA
CASRGTAYNEQFF TGTGCCAGCAGGGGTACAGCGTACAATGAGCAGTTCTTC TRBV6-6 13 NA TRBJ2-1 NA
CASRRRDINSPLHF TGTGCCAGCAGGCGCCGGGACATAAATTCACCCCTCCACTTT TRBV27 14 NA TRBJ1-6 once
CASSIVGVFTEAFF TGTGCCAGTAGTATAGTGGGGGTTTTCACTGAAGCTTTCTTT TRBV19 14 NA TRBJ1-1 NA
CASSFLANADTQYF TGTGCCAGCAGCTTTCTCGCGAACGCAGATACGCAGTATTTT TRBV5-6 14 NA TRBJ2-3 NA
CASRGRQETQYF TGTGCCAGCAGGGGGCGCCAAGAGACCCAGTACTTC TRBV6-5 12 NA TRBJ2-5 NA
CASSLRGFYNSPLHF TGTGCCAGCAGCTTAAGAGGATTCTATAATTCACCCCTCCACTTT TRBV5-5 15 NA TRBJ1-6 NA
CASSRSRDGTDTQYF TGTGCCAGTAGTCGATCCCGGGACGGCACAGATACGCAGTATTTT TRBV19 15 NA TRBJ2-3 NA
CASSSVNSPLHF TGTGCCAGCAGCTCCGTAAATTCACCCCTCCACTTT TRBV6-6 12 NA TRBJ1-6 NA
CASSAGGQQPQHF TGTGCCAGTAGCGCTGGGGGGCAGCAGCCCCAGCATTTT TRBV19 13 NA TRBJ1-5 NA
CASSGILYGYTF TGTGCCAGCAGTGGGATCTTGTATGGCTACACCTTC TRBV2 12 NA TRBJ1-2 NA
CASNPGGGAETQYF TGTGCCAGCAATCCGGGGGGAGGGGCAGAGACCCAGTACTTC TRBV11-2 14 TRBD2 TRBJ2-5 NA
CASSNGWGAFF TGTGCCAGCAGTAATGGGTGGGGAGCTTTCTTT TRBV2 11 NA TRBJ1-1 NA
CATSRGQGFSNGGELFF TGTGCCACCAGCAGGGGCCAGGGGTTTTCGAACGGCGGGGAGCTGTTTTTT TRBV15 17 NA TRBJ2-2 NA
CASSTRGRNTEAFF TGTGCCAGTAGTACCAGGGGGCGAAACACTGAAGCTTTCTTT TRBV19 14 TRBD1 TRBJ1-1 NA
CASSQDPGTVAGELFF TGTGCCAGCAGCCAAGACCCCGGGACCGTTGCCGGGGAGCTGTTTTTT TRBV4-2 16 NA TRBJ2-2 NA
CASSLGTFQETQYF TGTGCCAGTAGTCTCGGGACATTCCAAGAGACCCAGTACTTC TRBV19 14 NA TRBJ2-5 NA
CASSTLGGYGYTF TGTGCCAGCTCCACCCTCGGGGGTTATGGCTACACCTTC TRBV28 13 NA TRBJ1-2 once
CASSLSRTDGELFF TGCGCCAGCAGCTTGTCTCGTACTGACGGGGAGCTGTTTTTT TRBV5-1 14 NA TRBJ2-2 NA
CASSYTGGNNSPLHF TGTGCCAGCAGTTACACCGGGGGCAATAATTCACCCCTCCACTTT TRBV6-5 15 NA TRBJ1-6 NA
CAISESSWQFYGYTF TGTGCCATCAGTGAGTCGTCGTGGCAATTCTATGGCTACACCTTC TRBV10-3 15 NA TRBJ1-2 NA
CASSLGASTNEQFF TGCGCCAGCAGCTTGGGGGCAAGTACAAATGAGCAGTTCTTC TRBV5-1 14 NA TRBJ2-1 NA
CASSARLANNEQFF TGTGCCAGCAGCGCCCGACTAGCGAACAATGAGCAGTTCTTC TRBV7-2 14 TRBD2 TRBJ2-1 NA
CASSKLSTGELFF TGTGCCAGTAGTAAACTGAGCACCGGGGAGCTGTTTTTT TRBV19 13 NA TRBJ2-2 NA
CASSTRQALGGSTEAFF TGTGCCAGCAGCACCCGACAGGCCTTGGGGGGAAGCACTGAAGCTTTCTTT TRBV11-2 17 NA TRBJ1-1 NA
CASSLSVGLGYGYTF TGTGCCAGCAGTTTATCCGTTGGGCTAGGGTATGGCTACACCTTC TRBV27 15 NA TRBJ1-2 NA
CASSLVGGGNQPQHF TGTGCCAGCAGTTTGGTGGGAGGTGGCAATCAGCCCCAGCATTTT TRBV28 15 NA TRBJ1-5 NA
CASSLPRDPGNTIYF TGCGCCAGCAGCTTGCCCCGGGACCCTGGAAACACCATATATTTT TRBV5-1 15 NA TRBJ1-3 NA
CASSVRQRINTGELFF TGTGCCAGCAGCGTACGGCAGCGGATTAACACCGGGGAGCTGTTTTTT TRBV9 16 NA TRBJ2-2 NA
CASSPSAGGHPDTQYF TGTGCCAGCAGCCCCTCAGCGGGGGGCCATCCAGATACGCAGTATTTT TRBV7-6 16 TRBD2 TRBJ2-3 once
CASSPRLGGGTKNIQYF TGTGCCAGCAGCCCACGATTGGGCGGGGGGACCAAAAACATTCAGTACTTC TRBV7-2 17 TRBD2 TRBJ2-4 once
CASSESGGGFYNEQFF TGCGCCAGCAGTGAGTCGGGAGGGGGCTTCTACAATGAGCAGTTCTTC TRBV10-1 16 NA TRBJ2-1 NA
CASSSGLAGKETQYF TGTGCCAGCAGCTCGGGACTAGCGGGGAAGGAGACCCAGTACTTC TRBV11-2 15 TRBD2 TRBJ2-5 many
CASTRSHTDTQYF TGTGCCAGCACAAGGAGCCACACAGATACGCAGTATTTT TRBV6-1 13 NA TRBJ2-3 once
CASSLYRSRAGYTF TGTGCCAGCAGCTTGTACCGATCCCGCGCAGGCTACACCTTC TRBV5-6 14 NA TRBJ1-2 NA
CASSVALGLAGGNEQFF TGTGCCAGCAGCGTAGCCCTGGGACTAGCGGGGGGGAATGAGCAGTTCTTC TRBV9 17 TRBD2 TRBJ2-1 NA